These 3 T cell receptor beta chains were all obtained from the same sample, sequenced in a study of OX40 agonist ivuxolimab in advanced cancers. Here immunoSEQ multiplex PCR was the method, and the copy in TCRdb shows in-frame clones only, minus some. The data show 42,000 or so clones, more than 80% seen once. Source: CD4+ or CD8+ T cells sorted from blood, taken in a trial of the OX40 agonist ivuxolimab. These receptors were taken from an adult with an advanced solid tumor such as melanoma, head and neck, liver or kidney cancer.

The CDR3 DNA reads as TGTGCCAGCAGGGGACCCGGGGACAGGGGTGGGGAGCTGTTTTTT. Amino acid sequence: CASRGPGDRGGELFF. This chain uses TRBV6-6 with TRBJ2-2; 10 nucleotides align to TRBD1. Germline trimming cut 6 bases from V and 8 bases from J; bases unmatched to any gene: 9. There are 15 residues in the CDR3. Germline V lookup: CDR1 MNHNY, CDR2 SVGAGI (reference sequence).

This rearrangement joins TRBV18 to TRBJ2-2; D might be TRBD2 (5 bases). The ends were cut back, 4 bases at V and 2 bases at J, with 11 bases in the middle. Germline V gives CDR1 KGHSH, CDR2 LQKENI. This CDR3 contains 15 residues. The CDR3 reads CASSRLASNTGELFF. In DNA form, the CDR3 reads TGTGCCAGCTCACGGCTAGCTTCCAACACCGGGGAGCTGTTTTTT. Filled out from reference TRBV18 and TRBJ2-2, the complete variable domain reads NAGVMQNPRHLVRRRGQEARLRCSPMKGHSHVYWYRQLPEEGLKFMVYLQKENIIDESGMPKERFSAEFPKEGPSILRIQQVVRGDSAAYFCASSRLASNTGELFFGEGSRLTVL.

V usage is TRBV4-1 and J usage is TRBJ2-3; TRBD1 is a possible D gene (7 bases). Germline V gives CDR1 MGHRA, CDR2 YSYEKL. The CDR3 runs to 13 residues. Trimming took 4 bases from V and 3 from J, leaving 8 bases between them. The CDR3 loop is CASSPGGTDTQYF. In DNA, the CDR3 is TGCGCCAGCAGCCCAGGGGGGACAGATACGCAGTATTTT.